These T cell receptor beta chains were read from a single sample in a study of CXCR4 blockade with PD-1 therapy in pancreatic cancer. The assay was immunoSEQ multiplex PCR, and TCRdb's table has in-frame clones only and misses some. The top ten clones hold about 14% of a sample with about 700 clones, about 30% of them seen once. Material for sequencing was tumor tissue. All receptors derive from a human donor with pancreatic ductal adenocarcinoma. The CDR3 runs from the conserved cysteine through the conserved F or W. The D gene is left open where the match is weak. Clone sizes are given selectively: once, few, many, or a class where the clone is expanded.

clone_size d_call j_call v_call cdr3_nt cdr3_aa
large TRBD2 TRBJ2-2 TRBV12-5 TGTGCCAGCGGGGTAGCGGGGGGAGTTGACACCGGGGAGCTGTTTTTT CASGVAGGVDTGELFF
few NA TRBJ2-1 TRBV9 TGTGCCAGCAGCGTAGGGGCCTATGAGCAGTTCTTC CASSVGAYEQFF
NA TRBD1 TRBJ2-7 TRBV18 TGTGCCAGCTCACCCTCCGGGACAGGGAGGGAGCAGTACTTC CASSPSGTGREQYF
few NA TRBJ2-5 TRBV9 TGTGCCAGCAGCGTAGACGCAAGTGAGACCCAGTACTTC CASSVDASETQYF
NA TRBD2 TRBJ2-3 TRBV11-3 TGTGCCAGCAGCCCCGAACTAGCGGGTGGAGATACGCAGTATTTT CASSPELAGGDTQYF
few TRBD1 TRBJ1-1 TRBV5-1 TGCGCCAGCAGCTCCGGGACAGGGACCAACACTGAAGCTTTCTTT CASSSGTGTNTEAFF
few TRBD2 TRBJ2-5 TRBV9 TGTGCCAGCAGCGTAGGAGGGACTAGGGGAGAGACCCAGTACTTC CASSVGGTRGETQYF
few NA TRBJ1-1 TRBV2 TGTGCCAGCAGTCTAATCCAGGCAGAAGCTTTCTTT CASSLIQAEAFF
large NA TRBJ2-1 TRBV11-3 TGTGCCAGCAGCTCCGGGCGGGGGCTAAACAATGAGCAGTTCTTC CASSSGRGLNNEQFF
few NA TRBJ2-5 TRBV11-3 TGTGCCAGCAGCGGAGTCGGGGTCAGCGAAGAGACCCAGTACTTC CASSGVGVSEETQYF
medium-sized TRBD2 TRBJ2-2 TRBV6-8 TGTGCCAGCAGAACAGATTACCTTCCCAAGCCCCGGACTAGCGGGGGTGGGACCGGGGAGCTGTTTTTT CASRTDYLPKPRTSGGGTGELFF
medium-sized NA TRBJ1-2 TRBV6-1 TGTGCCAGCAGTGAAGCGGTGGGAGAAGCTAACTATGGCTACACCTTC CASSEAVGEANYGYTF
few NA TRBJ2-6 TRBV9 TGTGCCAGCAGCGCCGGGACCCCGGGGACCAACGTCCTGACTTTC CASSAGTPGTNVLTF
NA TRBD1 TRBJ2-7 TRBV18 TGTGCCAGCTCACCGAGACAGGGGGGCTCGTACGAGCAGTACTTC CASSPRQGGSYEQYF
once NA TRBJ2-1 TRBV19 TGTGCCAGTCAGGACCCGAGCTCCTACAATGAGCAGTTCTTC CASQDPSSYNEQFF
few NA TRBJ1-4 TRBV6-8 TGTGCCAGCAGTTATGGGATCGATGAAAAACTGTTTTTT CASSYGIDEKLFF
NA NA TRBJ2-3 TRBV18 TGTGCCAGCTCACCACAGGCGGGGGCTAGCACAGATACGCAGTATTTT CASSPQAGASTDTQYF
NA NA TRBJ2-1 TRBV29-1 TGCAACGTTGAGGCGGGGGCTTCCTACAATGAGCAGTTCTTC CNVEAGASYNEQFF
medium-sized NA TRBJ1-1 TRBV7-6 TGTGCCAGCAGCTTAAACAGGGTATCGGGAAAAGCTTTCTTT CASSLNRVSGKAFF
NA NA TRBJ1-1 TRBV6-8 TGTGCCACCCGAAGGGACGGGAACACTGAAGCTTTCTTT CATRRDGNTEAFF
NA NA TRBJ2-2 TRBV18 TGTGCCAGCTCACCGGTCGGCACCGGGGAGCTGTTTTTT CASSPVGTGELFF
NA NA TRBJ2-3 TRBV30 TGTGCCTGGAAGGGACTCCAAGGCACAGATACGCAGTATTTT CAWKGLQGTDTQYF
few NA TRBJ2-7 TRBV23-1 TGCGCCAGCAGCCAAGATAGTGCAGATACCTACGAGCAGTACTTC CASSQDSADTYEQYF
NA TRBD1 TRBJ2-7 TRBV18 TGTGCCAGCTCACCTGTCGGACAGGGGGCGAACGAGCAGTACTTC CASSPVGQGANEQYF
few NA TRBJ1-4 TRBV6-1 TGTGCCAGCAGTGAAGCCTTCGTGAAACTGTTTTTT CASSEAFVKLFF
NA NA TRBJ1-5 TRBV19 TGTGCCAGTAGTATAGAGACGAGGAGCAATCAGCCCCAGCATTTT CASSIETRSNQPQHF
once NA TRBJ2-2 TRBV15 TGTGCCACCAGCAGAGAGACCAACACCGGGGAGCTGTTTTTT CATSRETNTGELFF
NA NA TRBJ1-2 TRBV18 TGTGCCAGCTCACGAGAGGGCGCGGATGGCTACACCTTC CASSREGADGYTF
NA NA TRBJ2-2 TRBV30 TGTGCCTGGAGTGACGGGCAGGGTTACGGGGAGCTGTTTTTT CAWSDGQGYGELFF
large TRBD1 TRBJ1-2 TRBV11-3 TGTGCCAGCAGCCCTGGACAGGGTGACTATGGCTACACCTTC CASSPGQGDYGYTF
once TRBD2 TRBJ2-6 TRBV9 TGTGCCAGCAGCTCACGGGGGGGCCCCCCTGGGGCCAACGTCCTGACTTTC CASSSRGGPPGANVLTF
NA NA TRBJ1-3 TRBV25-1 TGTGCCAGCAGTGACCACAAGGTTGTCTCCGGAAACACCATATATTTT CASSDHKVVSGNTIYF
large NA TRBJ1-1 TRBV6-8 TGTGCCAGCAGTTCCGTAGCAAGGGGGACTGAAGCTTTCTTT CASSSVARGTEAFF
few NA TRBJ2-3 TRBV29-1 TGCAGCGTTGAAGACAATTGGGTGGATACGCAGTATTTT CSVEDNWVDTQYF
NA NA TRBJ2-1 TRBV18 TGTGCCAGCTCCCGAACCCTATACAATGAGCAGTTCTTC CASSRTLYNEQFF
NA TRBD1 TRBJ2-1 TRBV14 TGTGCCAGCAGCGATGGACAGGCATCCTACAATGAGCAGTTCTTC CASSDGQASYNEQFF
NA NA TRBJ2-5 TRBV23-1 TGCGCCAGCAGCCAAGATCGGGGCAGTATGGAGACCCAGTACTTC CASSQDRGSMETQYF
NA NA TRBJ2-5 TRBV19 TGTGCCAGTAGTATAGACCACGGGGTGGAGACCCAGTACTTC CASSIDHGVETQYF
few NA TRBJ1-1 TRBV25-1 TGTGCCAGCAGTGAATGGAGATCTGACACTGAAGCTTTCTTT CASSEWRSDTEAFF
NA NA TRBJ1-1 TRBV25-1 TGTGCCAGCAGTGAATCGCACCGGGGAGAAGCTTTCTTT CASSESHRGEAFF
NA TRBD2 TRBJ2-1 TRBV6-7 TGTGCCAGCAAAGAACTAGCGGGTAACAATGAGCAGTTCTTC CASKELAGNNEQFF
few NA TRBJ2-1 TRBV29-1 TGCAGCGTTGAAGATCCGGCAGCTGAGCAGTTCTTC CSVEDPAAEQFF
NA NA TRBJ2-1 TRBV11-1 TGTGCCAGCAGCTTAGCGCGGGTGGGCTCCTACAATGAGCAGTTCTTC CASSLARVGSYNEQFF
few TRBD2 TRBJ2-3 TRBV19 TGTGCCAGTAGTACTAGCGGGAGTGTAACAGATACGCAGTATTTT CASSTSGSVTDTQYF